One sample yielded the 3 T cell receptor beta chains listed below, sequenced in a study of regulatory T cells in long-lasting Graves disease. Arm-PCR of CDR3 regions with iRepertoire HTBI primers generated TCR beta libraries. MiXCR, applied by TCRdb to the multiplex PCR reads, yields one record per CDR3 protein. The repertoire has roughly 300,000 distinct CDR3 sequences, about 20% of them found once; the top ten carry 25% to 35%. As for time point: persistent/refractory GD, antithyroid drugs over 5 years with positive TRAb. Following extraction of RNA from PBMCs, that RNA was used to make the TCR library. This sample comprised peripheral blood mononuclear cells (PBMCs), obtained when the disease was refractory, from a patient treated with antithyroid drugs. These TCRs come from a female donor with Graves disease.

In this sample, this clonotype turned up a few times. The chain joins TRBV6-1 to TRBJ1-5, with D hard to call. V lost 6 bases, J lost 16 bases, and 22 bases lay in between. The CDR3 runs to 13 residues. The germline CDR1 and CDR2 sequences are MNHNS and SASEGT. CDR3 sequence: CASSLPVSGVCHF. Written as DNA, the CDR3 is TGTGCCAGCAGCCTCCCGGTGAGTGGCGTCTGTCATTTT.

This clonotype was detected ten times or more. The DNA of the CDR3 is TGCAGCGTTCTCGACGGGTACCAAGAGACCCAGTACTTC. It specifies CSVLDGYQETQYF. The chain carries TRBV29-1 and TRBJ2-5; D is undetermined. Per the germline V gene, CDR1 is SQVTM and CDR2 is ANQGSEA. Trimming cost V 5 bases and J 0 bases, with 10 bases left between them. The CDR3 length is 13 residues.

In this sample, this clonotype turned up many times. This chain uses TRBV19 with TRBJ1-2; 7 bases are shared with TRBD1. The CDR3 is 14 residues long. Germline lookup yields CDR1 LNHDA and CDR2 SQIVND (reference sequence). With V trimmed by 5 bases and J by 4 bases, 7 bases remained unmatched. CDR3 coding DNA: TGTGCCAGTAGTGGCCGACAGGGCGCCTATGGCTACACCTTC. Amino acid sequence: CASSGRQGAYGYTF.